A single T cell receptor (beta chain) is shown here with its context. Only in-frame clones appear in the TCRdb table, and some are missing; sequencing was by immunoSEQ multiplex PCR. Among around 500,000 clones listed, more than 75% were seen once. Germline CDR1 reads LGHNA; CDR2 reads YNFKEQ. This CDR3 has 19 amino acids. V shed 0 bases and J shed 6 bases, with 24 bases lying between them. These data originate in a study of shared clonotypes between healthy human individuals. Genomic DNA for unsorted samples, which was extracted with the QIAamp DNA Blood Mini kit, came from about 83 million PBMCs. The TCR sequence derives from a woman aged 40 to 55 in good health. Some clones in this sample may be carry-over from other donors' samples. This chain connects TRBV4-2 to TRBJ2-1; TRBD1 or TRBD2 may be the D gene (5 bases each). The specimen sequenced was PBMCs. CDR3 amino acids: CASSQDGDRGRVYGNEQFF. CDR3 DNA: TGTGCCAGCAGCCAAGATGGTGACCGGGGCAGGGTCTATGGCAATGAGCAGTTCTTC.